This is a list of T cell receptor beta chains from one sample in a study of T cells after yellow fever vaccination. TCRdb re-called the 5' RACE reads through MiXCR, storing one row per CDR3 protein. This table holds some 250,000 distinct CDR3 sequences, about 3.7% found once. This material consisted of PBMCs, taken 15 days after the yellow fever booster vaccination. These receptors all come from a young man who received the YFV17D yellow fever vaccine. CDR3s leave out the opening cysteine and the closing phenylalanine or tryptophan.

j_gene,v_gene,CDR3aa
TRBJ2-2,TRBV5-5,ASSGGTGGAAGELF
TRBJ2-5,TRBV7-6,ASSSGVETQY
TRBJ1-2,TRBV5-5,ASSLLNRGDYGYT
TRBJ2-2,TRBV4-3,ASSQLWDTGELF
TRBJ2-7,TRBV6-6,ASSYERGHEQY
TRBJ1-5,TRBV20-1,SAGAQGFPSNQPQH
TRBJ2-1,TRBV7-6,ASSLAQGGRNEQF
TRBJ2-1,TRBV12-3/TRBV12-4,ASSSLGTSGTGEQF
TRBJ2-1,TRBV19,ASTEGTSGAISYNEQF
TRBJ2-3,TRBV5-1,ASSLVAAADTQY
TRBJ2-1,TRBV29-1,SVGTGRDNEQF
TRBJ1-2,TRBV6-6,ASSRGGTFNYGYT
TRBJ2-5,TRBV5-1,ASSLGSQGRGETQY
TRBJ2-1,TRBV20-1,SAKGGVVNEQF
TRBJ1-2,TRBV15,ATSRDPTPGPYGYT
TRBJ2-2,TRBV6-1,ASSEVLNTGELF
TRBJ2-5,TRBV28,ASSHGLTPKKTQY
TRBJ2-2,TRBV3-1,ASSHRGGELF
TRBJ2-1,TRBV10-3,AISDLAGNEQF
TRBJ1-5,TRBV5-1,ASSSEGRVNQPQH
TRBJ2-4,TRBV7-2,ASSLQGGNIQY
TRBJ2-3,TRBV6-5,ASSYSRRLAGRTDTQY
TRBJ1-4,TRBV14,ASSQRGQRLEKLF
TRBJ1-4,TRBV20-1,SARAFGEKLF
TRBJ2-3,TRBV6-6,ASRRRTQY
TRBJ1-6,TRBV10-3,AISEMEGPLH
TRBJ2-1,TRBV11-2,ASSGENLEQF
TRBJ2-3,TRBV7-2,ASSSLSNTDTQY
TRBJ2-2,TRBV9,ASSVRTGESGELF
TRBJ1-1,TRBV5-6,ASSWGGPETEAF
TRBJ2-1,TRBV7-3,ASSLNVGGEQF
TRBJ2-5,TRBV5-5,ASSSPPRETQY
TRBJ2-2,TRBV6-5,ASSYALGGELF
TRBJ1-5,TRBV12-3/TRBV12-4,ASSLGEKQPQH
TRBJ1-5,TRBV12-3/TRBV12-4,ASSSGQNSNQPQH
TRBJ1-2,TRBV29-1,SVNDRGRYGYT
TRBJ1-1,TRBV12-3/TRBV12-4,ASSAGRQGDTEAF
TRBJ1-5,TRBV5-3,ARSSSTPGDQPQH
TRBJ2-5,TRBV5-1,ASSEGTGRETQY
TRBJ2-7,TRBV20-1,SARAQTYEQY
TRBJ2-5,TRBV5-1,ASSFGQVGLQETQY
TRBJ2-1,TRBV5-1,ASSDRLGGPNEQF
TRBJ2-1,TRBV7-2,ASSLTGGFYNEQF
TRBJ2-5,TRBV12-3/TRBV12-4,ASSLGRSQETQY
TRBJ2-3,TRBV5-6,ASSSRGFNTDTQY
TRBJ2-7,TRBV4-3,ASSHGRRSGEQY